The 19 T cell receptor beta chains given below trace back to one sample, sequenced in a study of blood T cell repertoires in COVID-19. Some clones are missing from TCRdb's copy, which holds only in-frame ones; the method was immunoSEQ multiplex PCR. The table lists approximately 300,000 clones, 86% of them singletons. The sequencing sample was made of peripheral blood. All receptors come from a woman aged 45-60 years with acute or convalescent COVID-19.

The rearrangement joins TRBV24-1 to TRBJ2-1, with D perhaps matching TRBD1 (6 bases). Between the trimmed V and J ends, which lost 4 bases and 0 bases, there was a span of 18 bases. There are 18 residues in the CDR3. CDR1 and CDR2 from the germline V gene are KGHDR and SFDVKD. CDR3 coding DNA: TGTGCCACCAGTGACCCGATGGGTGGGACAAGCTCCTACAATGAGCAGTTCTTC. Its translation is CATSDPMGGTSSYNEQFF.

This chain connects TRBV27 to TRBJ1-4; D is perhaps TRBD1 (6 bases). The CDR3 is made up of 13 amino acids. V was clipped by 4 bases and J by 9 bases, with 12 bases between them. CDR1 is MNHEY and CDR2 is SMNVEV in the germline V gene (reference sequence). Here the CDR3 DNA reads TGTGCCAGCAGTTGGGGGCCGAAGAAAAAACTGTTTTTT. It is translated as CASSWGPKKKLFF.

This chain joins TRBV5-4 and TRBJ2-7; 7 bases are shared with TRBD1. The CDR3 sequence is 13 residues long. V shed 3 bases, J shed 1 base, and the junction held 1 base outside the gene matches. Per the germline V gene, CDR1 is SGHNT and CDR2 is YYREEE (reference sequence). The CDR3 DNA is TGTGCCAGCAGCTCGGACAGGTCCTACGAGCAGTACTTC. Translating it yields CASSSDRSYEQYF.

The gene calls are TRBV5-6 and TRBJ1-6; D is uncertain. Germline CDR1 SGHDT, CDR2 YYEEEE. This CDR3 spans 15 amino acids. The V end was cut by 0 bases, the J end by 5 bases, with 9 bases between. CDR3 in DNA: TGTGCCAGCAGCTTGGCACATCTCCATAATTCACCCCTCCACTTT. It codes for CASSLAHLHNSPLHF.

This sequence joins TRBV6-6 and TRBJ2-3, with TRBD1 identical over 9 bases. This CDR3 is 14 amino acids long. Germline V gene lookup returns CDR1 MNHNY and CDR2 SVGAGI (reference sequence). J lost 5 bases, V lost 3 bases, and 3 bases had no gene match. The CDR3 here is CASSYTGGLDTQYF. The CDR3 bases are TGTGCCAGCAGTTATACAGGGGGCTTAGATACGCAGTATTTT.

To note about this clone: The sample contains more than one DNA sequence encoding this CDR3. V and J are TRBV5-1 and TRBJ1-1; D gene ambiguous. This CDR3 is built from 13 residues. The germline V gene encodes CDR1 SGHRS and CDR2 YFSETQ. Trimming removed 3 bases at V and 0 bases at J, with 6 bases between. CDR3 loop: CASSSQMNTEAFF. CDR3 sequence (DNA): TGCGCCAGCAGCTCACAGATGAACACTGAAGCTTTCTTT. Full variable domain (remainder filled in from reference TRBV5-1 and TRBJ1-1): KAGVTQTPRYLIKTRGQQVTLSCSPISGHRSVSWYQQTPGQGLQFLFEYFSETQRNKGNFPGRFSGRQFSNSRSEMNVSTLELGDSALYLCASSSQMNTEAFFGQGTRLTVV.

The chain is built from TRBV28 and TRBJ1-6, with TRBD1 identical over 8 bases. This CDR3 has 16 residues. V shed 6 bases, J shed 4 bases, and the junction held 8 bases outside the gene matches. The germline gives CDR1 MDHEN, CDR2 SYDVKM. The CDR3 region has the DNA TGTGCCAGCAGCATCCCCACAGGGGGATATAATTCACCCCTCCACTTT. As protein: CASSIPTGGYNSPLHF.

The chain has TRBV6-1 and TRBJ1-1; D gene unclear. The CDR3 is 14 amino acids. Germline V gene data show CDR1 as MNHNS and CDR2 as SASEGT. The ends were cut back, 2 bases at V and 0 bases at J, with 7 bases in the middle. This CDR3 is CASSELAMNTEAFF. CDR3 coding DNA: TGTGCCAGCAGTGAATTAGCAATGAACACTGAAGCTTTCTTT.

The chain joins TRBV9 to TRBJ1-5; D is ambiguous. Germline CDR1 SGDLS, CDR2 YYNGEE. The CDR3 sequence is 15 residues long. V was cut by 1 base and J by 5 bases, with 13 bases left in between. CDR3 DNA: TGTGCCAGCAGCGTATCGGGAGGGCAGTATCAGCCCCAGCATTTT. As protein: CASSVSGGQYQPQHF.

CDR3 nucleotides: TGTGCCAGCAGGGGGCTGGGGATCCCAGAGACCCAGTACTTC. Translated, it gives CASRGLGIPETQYF. The V gene is TRBV28, the J gene TRBJ2-5; a possible D gene is TRBD1 (5 bases). The V end lost 6 bases, the J end lost 4 bases, and 15 bases lay between the germline ends. Germline lookup yields CDR1 MDHEN and CDR2 SYDVKM. The CDR3 loop spans 14 amino acids.

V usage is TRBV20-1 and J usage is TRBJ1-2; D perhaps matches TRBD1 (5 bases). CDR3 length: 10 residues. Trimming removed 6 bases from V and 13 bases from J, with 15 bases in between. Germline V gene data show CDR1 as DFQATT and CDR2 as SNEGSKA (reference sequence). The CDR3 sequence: CSARDGPRTF. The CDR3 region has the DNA TGCAGTGCCAGGGATGGCCCGCGCACCTTC.

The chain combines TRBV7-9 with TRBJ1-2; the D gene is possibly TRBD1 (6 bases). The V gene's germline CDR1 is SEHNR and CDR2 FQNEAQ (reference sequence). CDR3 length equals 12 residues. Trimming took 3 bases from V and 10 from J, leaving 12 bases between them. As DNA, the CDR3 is TGTGCCAGCAGCTTGGAGGACAGCCTCTACACCTTC. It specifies CASSLEDSLYTF.

CDR3 in DNA: TGTGCCAGCAGCGTAGATAAAGGGGCCTATGGCTACACCTTC. Translation: CASSVDKGAYGYTF. V usage is TRBV9 and J usage is TRBJ1-2; tentatively, D is TRBD1 (5 bases). Germline lookup yields CDR1 SGDLS and CDR2 YYNGEE. V lost 0 bases, J lost 4 bases, and 10 bases lay in between. CDR3 length: 14 amino acids.

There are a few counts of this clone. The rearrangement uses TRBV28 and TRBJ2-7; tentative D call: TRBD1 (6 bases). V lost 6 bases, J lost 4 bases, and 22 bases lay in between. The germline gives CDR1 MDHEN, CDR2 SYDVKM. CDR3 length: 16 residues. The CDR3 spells CASSPSGTRERYEQYF. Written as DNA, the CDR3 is TGTGCCAGCAGCCCCTCCGGGACACGAGAGCGGTACGAGCAGTACTTC.

CDR3 amino acids: CASSYSFGNQPQHF. CDR3 DNA sequence: TGTGCCAGCAGTTACTCGTTCGGCAATCAGCCCCAGCATTTT. V usage is TRBV6-2 or TRBV6-3 and J usage is TRBJ1-5; D gene unclear. The CDR3 runs 14 residues. From germline, CDR1 is MNHEY and CDR2 SVGEGT. V lost 0 bases to trimming and J lost 2 bases, with 5 bases between them.

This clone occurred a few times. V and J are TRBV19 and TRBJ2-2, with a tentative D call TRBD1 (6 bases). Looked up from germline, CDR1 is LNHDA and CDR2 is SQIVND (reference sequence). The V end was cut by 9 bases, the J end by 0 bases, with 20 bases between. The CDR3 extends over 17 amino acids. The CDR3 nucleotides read TGTGCCAGCCGATCCCGGTGGGACACTTCGAACACCGGGGAGCTGTTTTTT. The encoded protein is CASRSRWDTSNTGELFF.

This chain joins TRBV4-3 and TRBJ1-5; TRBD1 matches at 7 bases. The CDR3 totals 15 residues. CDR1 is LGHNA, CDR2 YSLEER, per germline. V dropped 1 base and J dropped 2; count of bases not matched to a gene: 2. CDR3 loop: CASSQGQGGNQPQHF. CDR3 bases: TGCGCCAGCAGCCAAGGACAGGGCGGCAATCAGCCCCAGCATTTT.

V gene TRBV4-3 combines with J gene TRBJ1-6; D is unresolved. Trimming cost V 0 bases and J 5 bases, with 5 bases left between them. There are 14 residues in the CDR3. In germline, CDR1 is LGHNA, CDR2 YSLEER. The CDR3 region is CASSQELNNSPLHF. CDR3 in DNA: TGCGCCAGCAGCCAAGAACTTAATAATTCACCCCTCCACTTT.

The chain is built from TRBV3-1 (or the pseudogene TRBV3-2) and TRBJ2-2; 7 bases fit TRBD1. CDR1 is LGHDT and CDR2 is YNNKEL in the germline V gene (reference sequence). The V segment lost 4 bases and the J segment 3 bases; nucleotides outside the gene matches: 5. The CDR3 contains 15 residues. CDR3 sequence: CASSRDRLYTGELFF. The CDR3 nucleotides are TGTGCCAGCAGCCGGGACAGACTGTACACCGGGGAGCTGTTTTTT.